These T cell receptor beta chains were read from a single sample in a study of cytotoxic CD8 clonotypes in ibrutinib-treated CLL. Method: immunoSEQ multiplex PCR; TCRdb's copy keeps in-frame clones and lacks some. The table has 49,000 or so clones, approximately 51% seen once. Specimen: PBMCs, collected after 12 months of ibrutinib treatment. The receptors come from a human donor with chronic lymphocytic leukemia. CDR3s include the opening cysteine and the closing phenylalanine or tryptophan. D genes are given only for firm matches. The size entry is marked missing in some rows and otherwise reads once, few, many or a size class.

size: .; V: TRBV2; J: TRBJ2-7; D: .; CDR3: CASIEASAYEQYF; DNA: TGTGCCAGCATTGAGGCTAGCGCTTACGAGCAGTACTTC
size: .; V: TRBV7-2; J: TRBJ2-7; D: .; CDR3: CASSLVIAREQYF; DNA: TGTGCCAGCAGCTTAGTTATAGCTCGAGAGCAGTACTTC
size: few; V: TRBV18; J: TRBJ2-5; D: TRBD2; CDR3: CASSPTSGTYQETQYF; DNA: TGTGCCAGCTCTCCGACTAGCGGGACGTACCAAGAGACCCAGTACTTC
size: .; V: TRBV27; J: TRBJ1-1; D: TRBD1; CDR3: CASSFGDRVSGTEAFF; DNA: TGTGCCAGCAGTTTTGGTGACAGGGTGAGTGGCACTGAAGCTTTCTTT
size: few; V: TRBV18; J: TRBJ2-1; D: .; CDR3: CASSPEIGNEQFF; DNA: TGTGCCAGCTCACCAGAGATCGGGAATGAGCAGTTCTTC
size: many; V: TRBV7-9; J: TRBJ2-1; D: .; CDR3: CASSLGEQFF; DNA: TGTGCCAGCAGCTTAGGTGAGCAGTTCTTC
size: many; V: TRBV19; J: TRBJ2-1; D: .; CDR3: CATTKGHTSSSYNEQFF; DNA: TGTGCCACTACCAAGGGACACACGTCTAGCTCCTACAATGAGCAGTTCTTC
size: .; V: TRBV7-2; J: TRBJ2-1; D: .; CDR3: CASSKRRGSSYNEQFF; DNA: TGTGCCAGCAGCAAAAGGCGGGGTAGCTCCTACAATGAGCAGTTCTTC
size: .; V: TRBV28; J: TRBJ1-5; D: .; CDR3: CASIDPNLGNQPQHF; DNA: TGTGCCAGCATCGATCCAAACCTGGGCAATCAGCCCCAGCATTTT
size: .; V: TRBV6-6; J: TRBJ2-5; D: TRBD2; CDR3: CASRTASGKETQYF; DNA: TGTGCCAGCAGGACAGCTAGCGGGAAGGAGACCCAGTACTTC
size: .; V: TRBV28; J: TRBJ1-2; D: .; CDR3: CASSQTGPSDYTF; DNA: TGTGCCAGCAGCCAGACAGGTCCGAGTGACTACACCTTC
size: .; V: TRBV5-1; J: TRBJ1-3; D: TRBD1; CDR3: CASSDRTGIFSGNTIYF; DNA: TGCGCCAGCAGCGATCGGACAGGGATATTCTCTGGAAACACCATATATTTT
size: .; V: TRBV2; J: TRBJ2-3; D: .; CDR3: CASGVEDTQYF; DNA: TGTGCCAGCGGAGTGGAAGATACGCAGTATTTT
size: few; V: TRBV7-9; J: TRBJ1-2; D: .; CDR3: CASSSRDPGYGYTF; DNA: TGTGCCAGCAGCAGCCGGGACCCAGGATATGGCTACACCTTC
size: once; V: TRBV27; J: TRBJ2-1; D: TRBD2; CDR3: CASTSGTSGSTPYNEQFF; DNA: TGTGCCAGCACCTCCGGGACTAGCGGGAGTACCCCCTACAATGAGCAGTTCTTC
size: .; V: TRBV5-4; J: TRBJ2-5; D: .; CDR3: CASSFDRYQETQYF; DNA: TGTGCCAGCAGCTTCGACAGGTACCAAGAGACCCAGTACTTC
size: .; V: TRBV6-1; J: TRBJ2-7; D: .; CDR3: CASSRDGYEQYF; DNA: TGTGCCAGCAGTCGGGACGGGTACGAGCAGTACTTC
size: .; V: TRBV4-1; J: TRBJ2-5; D: .; CDR3: CASSQEQRETQYF; DNA: TGCGCCAGCAGCCAAGAACAAAGAGAGACCCAGTACTTC
size: .; V: TRBV30; J: TRBJ2-1; D: .; CDR3: CAWSVGTSNEQFF; DNA: TGTGCCTGGAGCGTTGGGACCTCTAATGAGCAGTTCTTC
size: few; V: TRBV2; J: TRBJ1-5; D: .; CDR3: CASQREDQPQHF; DNA: TGTGCCAGTCAAAGGGAGGATCAGCCCCAGCATTTT
size: .; V: TRBV19; J: TRBJ1-2; D: .; CDR3: CASSIRAEGNYGYTF; DNA: TGTGCCAGTAGTATTCGGGCAGAGGGTAACTATGGCTACACCTTC
size: many; V: TRBV27; J: TRBJ2-7; D: TRBD2; CDR3: CASRLGREPTGEQYF; DNA: TGTGCCAGCCGTCTTGGGAGGGAGCCGACGGGGGAGCAGTACTTC
size: .; V: TRBV28; J: TRBJ1-5; D: TRBD1; CDR3: CASSQGDRGSNQPQHF; DNA: TGTGCCAGCAGCCAAGGGGACAGGGGGAGCAATCAGCCCCAGCATTTT
size: .; V: TRBV2; J: TRBJ2-3; D: TRBD2; CDR3: CASSVGLAADTQYF; DNA: TGTGCCAGCAGTGTGGGACTAGCGGCAGATACGCAGTATTTT
size: .; V: TRBV10-1; J: TRBJ1-2; D: .; CDR3: CASSDMNGRHGYTF; DNA: TGCGCCAGCAGTGATATGAATGGACGCCATGGCTACACCTTC
size: .; V: TRBV4-1; J: TRBJ2-5; D: TRBD2; CDR3: CASSQNSGSPETQYF; DNA: TGCGCCAGCAGCCAAAATAGCGGGAGCCCTGAGACCCAGTACTTC
size: .; V: TRBV30; J: TRBJ1-1; D: .; CDR3: CAWSVAEGKAFF; DNA: TGTGCCTGGAGCGTAGCGGAGGGGAAAGCTTTCTTT
size: once; V: TRBV15; J: TRBJ1-2; D: .; CDR3: CATSRDSAGTSGYTF; DNA: TGTGCCACCAGCAGAGATAGCGCAGGGACTTCTGGCTACACCTTC
size: few; V: TRBV7-3; J: TRBJ2-3; D: TRBD2; CDR3: CASSAGVGLAGVDTQYF; DNA: TGTGCCAGCAGCGCAGGGGTGGGGCTAGCGGGAGTAGATACGCAGTATTTT